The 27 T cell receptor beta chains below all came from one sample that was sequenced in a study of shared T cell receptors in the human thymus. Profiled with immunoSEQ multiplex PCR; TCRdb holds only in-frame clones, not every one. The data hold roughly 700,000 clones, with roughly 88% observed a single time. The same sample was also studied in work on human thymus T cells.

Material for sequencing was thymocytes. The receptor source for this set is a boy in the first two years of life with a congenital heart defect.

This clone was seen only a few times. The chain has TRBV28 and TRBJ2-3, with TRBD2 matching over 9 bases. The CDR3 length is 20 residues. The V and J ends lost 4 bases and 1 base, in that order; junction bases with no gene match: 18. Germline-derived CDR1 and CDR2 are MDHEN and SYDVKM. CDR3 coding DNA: TGTGCCAGCAGTTCCCCCCCGGTGTCTAGCGGGAAATTCGGCACAGATACGCAGTATTTT. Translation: CASSSPPVSSGKFGTDTQYF.

The CDR3 protein is CASSPSAPCRQTAYEQYF. The CDR3, as DNA: TGTGCCAGCTCACCTTCCGCCCCTTGTCGACAGACCGCCTACGAGCAGTACTTC. The chain links TRBV18 to TRBJ2-7; maybe TRBD1 (5 bases). This CDR3 comprises 18 residues. V was pared by 3 bases and J by 2 bases, with 23 bases between. The V gene's germline CDR1 is KGHSH and CDR2 LQKENI.

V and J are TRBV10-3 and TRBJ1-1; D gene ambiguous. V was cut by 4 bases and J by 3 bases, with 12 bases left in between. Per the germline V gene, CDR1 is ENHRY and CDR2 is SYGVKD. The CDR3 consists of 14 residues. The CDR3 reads CAISVGKPYTEAFF. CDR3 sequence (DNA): TGTGCCATCAGTGTCGGGAAACCTTACACTGAAGCTTTCTTT.

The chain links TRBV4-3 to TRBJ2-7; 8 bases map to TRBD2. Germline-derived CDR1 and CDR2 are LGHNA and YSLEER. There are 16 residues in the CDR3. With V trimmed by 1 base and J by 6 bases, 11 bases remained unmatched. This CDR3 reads CASSQVYPAGEGEQYF. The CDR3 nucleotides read TGCGCCAGCAGCCAAGTTTACCCAGCGGGAGAGGGCGAGCAGTACTTC.

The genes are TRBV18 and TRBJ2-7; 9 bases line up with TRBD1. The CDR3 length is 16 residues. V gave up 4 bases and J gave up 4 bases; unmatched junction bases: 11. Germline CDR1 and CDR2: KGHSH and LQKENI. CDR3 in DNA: TGTGCCAGCTCACTAGACACGGACAGGGGATCGTACGAGCAGTACTTC. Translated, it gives CASSLDTDRGSYEQYF.

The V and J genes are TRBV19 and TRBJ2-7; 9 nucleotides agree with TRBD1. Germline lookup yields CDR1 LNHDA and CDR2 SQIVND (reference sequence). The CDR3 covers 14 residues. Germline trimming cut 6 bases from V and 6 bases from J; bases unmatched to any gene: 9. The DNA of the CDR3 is TGTGCCAGTAGCCATCGACAGGGGGGCCGCGAGCAGTACTTC. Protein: CASSHRQGGREQYF.

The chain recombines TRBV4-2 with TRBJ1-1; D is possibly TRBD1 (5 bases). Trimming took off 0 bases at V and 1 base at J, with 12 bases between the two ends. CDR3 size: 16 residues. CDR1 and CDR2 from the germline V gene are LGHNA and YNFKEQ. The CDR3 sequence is CASSQEWGRANTEAFF. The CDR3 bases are TGTGCCAGCAGCCAAGAATGGGGCAGGGCGAACACTGAAGCTTTCTTT.

This chain's CDR3 is CASSRRLAGVTTYNEQFF. In nucleotides, the CDR3 is TGTGCCAGCAGCCGGAGGCTAGCGGGAGTAACCACCTACAATGAGCAGTTCTTC. V usage is TRBV11-3 and J usage is TRBJ2-1; 10 positions agree with TRBD2. The V segment lost 5 bases and the J segment 2 bases; nucleotides outside the gene matches: 12. CDR1 is SGHNT and CDR2 is YENEEA in the germline V gene. The CDR3 is 18 amino acids. Full variable domain (remainder filled in from reference TRBV11-3 and TRBJ2-1): EAGVVQSPRYKIIEKKQPVAFWCNPISGHNTLYWYLQNLGQGPELLIRYENEEAVDDSQLPKDRFSAERLKGVDSTLKIQPAELGDSAVYLCASSRRLAGVTTYNEQFFGPGTRLTVL.

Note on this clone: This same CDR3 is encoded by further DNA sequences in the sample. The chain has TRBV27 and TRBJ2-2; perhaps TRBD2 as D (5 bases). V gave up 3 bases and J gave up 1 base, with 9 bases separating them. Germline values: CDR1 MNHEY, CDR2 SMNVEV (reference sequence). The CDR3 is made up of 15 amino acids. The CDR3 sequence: CASSFLARNTGELFF. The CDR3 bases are TGTGCCAGCAGTTTTTTAGCGAGGAACACCGGGGAGCTGTTTTTT.

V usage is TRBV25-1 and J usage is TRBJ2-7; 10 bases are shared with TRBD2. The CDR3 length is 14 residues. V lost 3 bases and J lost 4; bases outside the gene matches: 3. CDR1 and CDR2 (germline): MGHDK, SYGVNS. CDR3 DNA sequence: TGTGCCAGCAGTGATATACTAGCGGGGTACGAGCAGTACTTC. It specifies CASSDILAGYEQYF.

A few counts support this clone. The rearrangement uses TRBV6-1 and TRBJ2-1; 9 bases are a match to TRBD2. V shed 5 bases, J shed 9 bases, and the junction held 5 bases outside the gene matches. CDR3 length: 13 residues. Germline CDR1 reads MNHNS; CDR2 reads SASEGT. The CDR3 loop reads CASSRGREGEQFF. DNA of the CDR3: TGTGCCAGCAGTCGCGGGCGGGAGGGTGAGCAGTTCTTC.

The DNA of the CDR3 is TGTGCCAGCAGTTCCCACCGGGGGAACACTGAAGCTTTCTTT. Translated, it gives CASSSHRGNTEAFF. The gene calls are TRBV27 and TRBJ1-1; no firm D call. Germline CDR1 reads MNHEY; CDR2 reads SMNVEV (reference sequence). The V and J ends lost 4 bases and 1 base respectively, with 10 bases between them. This CDR3 is 14 amino acids long.

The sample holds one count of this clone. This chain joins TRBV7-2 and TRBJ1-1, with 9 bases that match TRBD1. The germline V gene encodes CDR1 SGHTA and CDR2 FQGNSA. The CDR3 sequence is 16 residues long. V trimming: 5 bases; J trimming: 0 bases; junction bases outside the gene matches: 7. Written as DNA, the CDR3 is TGTGCCAGCAGCAGCCGGGACAGGGATATGAACACTGAAGCTTTCTTT. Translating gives CASSSRDRDMNTEAFF.

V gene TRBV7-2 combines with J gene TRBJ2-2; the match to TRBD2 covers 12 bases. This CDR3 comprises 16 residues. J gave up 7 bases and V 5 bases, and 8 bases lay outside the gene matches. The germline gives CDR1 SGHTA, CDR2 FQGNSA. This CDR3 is CASSPPSSGRVGELFF. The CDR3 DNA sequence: TGTGCCAGCAGCCCTCCCTCTAGCGGGAGGGTCGGGGAGCTGTTTTTT.

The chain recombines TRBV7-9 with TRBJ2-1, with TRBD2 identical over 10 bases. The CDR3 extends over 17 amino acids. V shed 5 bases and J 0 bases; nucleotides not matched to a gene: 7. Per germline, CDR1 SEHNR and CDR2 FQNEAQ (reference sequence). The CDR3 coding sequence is TGTGCCAGCAGCCCACCGAAGCGGGAGGGCTCCTACAATGAGCAGTTCTTC. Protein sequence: CASSPPKREGSYNEQFF. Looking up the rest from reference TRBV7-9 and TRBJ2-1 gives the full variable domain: DTGVSQNPRHKITKRGQNVTFRCDPISEHNRLYWYRQTLGQGPEFLTYFQNEAQLEKSRLLSDRFSAERPKGSFSTLEIQRTEQGDSAMYLCASSPPKREGSYNEQFFGPGTRLTVL.

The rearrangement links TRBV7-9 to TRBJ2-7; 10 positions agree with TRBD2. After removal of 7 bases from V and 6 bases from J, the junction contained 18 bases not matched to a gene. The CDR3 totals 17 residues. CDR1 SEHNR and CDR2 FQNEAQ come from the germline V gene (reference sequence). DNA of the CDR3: TGTGCCAGCACCCCCGGGGCTAGCGGGAGTTTAACTCGCGAGCAGTACTTC. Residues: CASTPGASGSLTREQYF.

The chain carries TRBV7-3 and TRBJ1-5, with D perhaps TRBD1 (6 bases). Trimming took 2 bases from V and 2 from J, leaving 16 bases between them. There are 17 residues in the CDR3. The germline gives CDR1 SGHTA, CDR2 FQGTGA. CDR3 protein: CASSLGQPNARNQPQHF. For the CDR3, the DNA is TGTGCCAGCAGCTTAGGACAGCCCAACGCGCGCAATCAGCCCCAGCATTTT.

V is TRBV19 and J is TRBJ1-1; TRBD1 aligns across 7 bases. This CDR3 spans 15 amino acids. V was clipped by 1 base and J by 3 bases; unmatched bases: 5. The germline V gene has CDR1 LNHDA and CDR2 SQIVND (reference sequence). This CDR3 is CASSIGGRGDTEAFF. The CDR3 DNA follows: TGTGCCAGTAGTATAGGGGGCAGGGGGGACACTGAAGCTTTCTTT.

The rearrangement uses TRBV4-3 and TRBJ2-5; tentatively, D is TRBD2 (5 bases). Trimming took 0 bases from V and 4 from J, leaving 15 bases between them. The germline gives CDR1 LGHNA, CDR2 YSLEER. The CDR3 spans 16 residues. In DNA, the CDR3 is TGCGCCAGCAGCCAAGATCGGAACGAGGGAGCAGAGACCCAGTACTTC. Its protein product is CASSQDRNEGAETQYF.

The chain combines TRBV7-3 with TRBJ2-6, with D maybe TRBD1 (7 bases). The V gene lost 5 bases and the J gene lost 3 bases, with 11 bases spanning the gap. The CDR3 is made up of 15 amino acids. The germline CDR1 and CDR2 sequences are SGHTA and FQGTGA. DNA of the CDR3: TGTGCCAGCAGCCCGCAGGGGGGTGGGGCCAACGTCCTGACTTTC. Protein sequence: CASSPQGGGANVLTF. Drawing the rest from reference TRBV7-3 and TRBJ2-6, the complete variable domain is GAGVSQTPSNKVTEKGKYVELRCDPISGHTALYWYRQSLGQGPEFLIYFQGTGAADDSGLPNDRFFAVRPEGSVSTLKIQRTERGDSAVYLCASSPQGGGANVLTFGAGSRLTVL.

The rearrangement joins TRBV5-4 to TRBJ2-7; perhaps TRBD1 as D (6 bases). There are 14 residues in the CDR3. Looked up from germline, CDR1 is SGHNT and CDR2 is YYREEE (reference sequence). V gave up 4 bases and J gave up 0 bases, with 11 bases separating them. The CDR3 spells CASSPDRSSYEQYF. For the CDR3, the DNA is TGTGCCAGCAGCCCCGACAGGAGCTCCTACGAGCAGTACTTC. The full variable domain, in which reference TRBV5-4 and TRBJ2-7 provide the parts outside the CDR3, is ETGVTQSPTHLIKTRGQQVTLRCSSQSGHNTVSWYQQALGQGPQFIFQYYREEENGRGNFPPRFSGLQFPNYSSELNVNALELDDSALYLCASSPDRSSYEQYFGPGTRLTVT.

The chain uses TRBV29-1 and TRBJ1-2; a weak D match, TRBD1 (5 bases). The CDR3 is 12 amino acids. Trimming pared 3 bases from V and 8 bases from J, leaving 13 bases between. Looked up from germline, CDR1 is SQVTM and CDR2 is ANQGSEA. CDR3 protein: CSVDGGNPGYTF. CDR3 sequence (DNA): TGCAGCGTTGACGGGGGAAACCCGGGCTACACCTTC.

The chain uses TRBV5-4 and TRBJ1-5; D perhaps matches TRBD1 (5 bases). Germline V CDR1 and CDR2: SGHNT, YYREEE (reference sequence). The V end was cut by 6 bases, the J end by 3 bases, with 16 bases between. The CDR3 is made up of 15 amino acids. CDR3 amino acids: CASTPSRQLNQPQHF. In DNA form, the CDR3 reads TGTGCCAGCACCCCGTCCCGACAGCTCAATCAGCCCCAGCATTTT. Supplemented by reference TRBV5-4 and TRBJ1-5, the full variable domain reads ETGVTQSPTHLIKTRGQQVTLRCSSQSGHNTVSWYQQALGQGPQFIFQYYREEENGRGNFPPRFSGLQFPNYSSELNVNALELDDSALYLCASTPSRQLNQPQHFGDGTRLSIL.

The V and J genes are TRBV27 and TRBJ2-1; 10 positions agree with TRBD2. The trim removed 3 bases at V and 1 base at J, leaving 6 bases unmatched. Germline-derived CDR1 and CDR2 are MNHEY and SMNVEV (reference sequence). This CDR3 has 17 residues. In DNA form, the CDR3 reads TGTGCCAGCAGTTTGCTAGCGGGAGCTCCATCCTACAATGAGCAGTTCTTC. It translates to CASSLLAGAPSYNEQFF.

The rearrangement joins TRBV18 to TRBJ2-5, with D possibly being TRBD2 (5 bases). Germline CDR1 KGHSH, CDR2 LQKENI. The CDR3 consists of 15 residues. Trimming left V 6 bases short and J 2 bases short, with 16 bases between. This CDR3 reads CASSQSTEEQETQYF. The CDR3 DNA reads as TGTGCCAGCTCCCAAAGCACGGAGGAACAAGAGACCCAGTACTTC.

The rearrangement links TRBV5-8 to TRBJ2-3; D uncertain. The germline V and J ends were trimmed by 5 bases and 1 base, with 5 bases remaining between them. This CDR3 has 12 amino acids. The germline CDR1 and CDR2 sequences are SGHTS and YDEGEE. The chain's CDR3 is CASRPGTDTQYF. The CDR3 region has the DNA TGTGCCAGCAGACCAGGCACAGATACGCAGTATTTT. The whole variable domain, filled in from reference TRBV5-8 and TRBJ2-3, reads EAGVTQSPTHLIKTRGQQATLRCSPISGHTSVYWYQQALGLGLQFLLWYDEGEERNRGNFPPRFSGRQFPNYSSELNVNALELEDSALYLCASRPGTDTQYFGPGTRLTVL.

CDR3 residues: CASSLGDLGAPTRRGYTF. CDR3 nucleotides: TGTGCCAGCAGCTTGGGGGATTTGGGGGCACCCACGAGGAGGGGCTACACCTTC. J is TRBJ1-2 and V is TRBV5-6; the D gene is possibly TRBD1 (6 bases). This CDR3 is 18 amino acids long. Trimming took off 0 bases at V and 8 bases at J, with 26 bases between the two ends. Germline V gene lookup returns CDR1 SGHDT and CDR2 YYEEEE.